Each of the 20 T cell receptor beta chains below was sequenced from the same sample in a study of PD-1 and CTLA-4 blockade in melanoma. Profiling relied on immunoSEQ multiplex PCR, and the TCRdb table lists in-frame clones only, not all of them. This repertoire shows about 31,000 clones, about 87% found once; its top ten account for roughly 6%. Sequenced here: CD8+ T cells from peripheral blood, sampled from a patient given anti-PD-1 treatment. The source is a human donor with melanoma.

This chain links TRBV29-1 with TRBJ2-7; D remains ambiguous. The CDR3 consists of 14 residues. CDR1 is SQVTM, CDR2 ANQGSEA, per germline. Trimming took off 6 bases at V and 3 bases at J, with 18 bases between the two ends. CDR3 residues: CSVGSVDGIYEQYF. CDR3 nucleotide sequence: TGCAGCGTGGGTTCTGTGGATGGGATCTACGAGCAGTACTTC.

The rearrangement links TRBV28 to TRBJ1-5; D may be TRBD1 (6 bases). The CDR3 sequence is 14 residues long. The germline gives CDR1 MDHEN, CDR2 SYDVKM. Trimming removed 3 bases at V and 5 bases at J, with 11 bases between. DNA of the CDR3: TGTGCCAGCAGTTTGCGGGGGGCTGATCAGCCCCAGCATTTT. This sequence encodes CASSLRGADQPQHF.

The rearrangement uses TRBV30 and TRBJ2-1; maybe TRBD1 (7 bases). With 2 bases removed from V and 8 bases from J, the gap between germline ends came to 13 bases. The CDR3 covers 13 residues. Per germline, CDR1 GTSNPN and CDR2 SVGIG (reference sequence). In DNA, the CDR3 is TGTGCCTGGAGTCTCCAGGGGGGCGATGAGCAGTTCTTC. This translates into CAWSLQGGDEQFF.

The chain recombines TRBV28 with TRBJ1-1, with D perhaps matching TRBD1 (5 bases). Trimming removed 1 base at V and 0 bases at J, with 12 bases between. CDR3 size: 16 residues. Germline assignment: CDR1 MDHEN and CDR2 SYDVKM. The chain's CDR3 is CASSLSQGDMNTEAFF. DNA of the CDR3: TGTGCCAGCAGTTTATCTCAAGGGGATATGAACACTGAAGCTTTCTTT.

Details on this clone: Other nucleotide sequences from this sample produce the same CDR3. For the CDR3, the DNA is TGTGCCAGCAGTTACGGTGGGGACAATTCACCCCTCCACTTT. It specifies CASSYGGDNSPLHF. The chain carries TRBV6-5 and TRBJ1-6; D perhaps matches TRBD1 (5 bases). This CDR3 contains 14 residues. Trimming removed 2 bases at V and 7 bases at J, with 9 bases between. Germline assignment: CDR1 MNHEY and CDR2 SVGAGI.

The V gene is TRBV11-2, the J gene TRBJ2-3; D may be TRBD1 or TRBD2 (5 bases each). The V and J ends lost 1 base and 1 base respectively, with 12 bases between them. This CDR3 spans 16 amino acids. Germline V gene sequence: CDR1 SGHAT, CDR2 FQNNGV. The CDR3: CASSLAVSGRTDTQYF. Here the CDR3 DNA reads TGTGCCAGCAGCTTAGCTGTTTCGGGGCGCACAGATACGCAGTATTTT.

This clone turned up a few times. V gene TRBV4-3 combines with J gene TRBJ2-6; a weak D match, TRBD1 (6 bases). CDR3 length equals 18 residues. Trimming took 0 bases from V and 0 from J, leaving 12 bases between them. CDR1 is LGHNA, CDR2 YSLEER, per germline. The CDR3, as DNA: TGCGCCAGCAGCCAAGATGAGTGGGGGCCCTCTGGGGCCAACGTCCTGACTTTC. Translation gives CASSQDEWGPSGANVLTF.

V and J are TRBV7-9 and TRBJ1-2; 7 nucleotides line up with TRBD1. With 4 bases clipped from V and 3 bases from J, the junction kept 5 bases outside the gene matches. The CDR3 length is 14 residues. Looked up from germline, CDR1 is SEHNR and CDR2 is FQNEAQ (reference sequence). The CDR3 DNA reads TGTGCCAGCAGCTCTTCCGGGACAGACTATGGCTACACCTTC. Amino acids: CASSSSGTDYGYTF.

The chain joins TRBV6-4 to TRBJ2-1; D ambiguous. The CDR3 is 11 residues long. The V gene lost 0 bases and the J gene lost 9 bases, with 3 bases spanning the gap. Germline-derived CDR1 and CDR2 are MRHNA and SNTAGT. Written as DNA, the CDR3 is TGTGCCAGCAGTGACTCGACTGAGCAGTTCTTC. This sequence encodes CASSDSTEQFF.

The rearrangement links TRBV7-2 to TRBJ1-2; possibly TRBD1 for D (5 bases). The CDR3 extends over 15 amino acids. Trimming removed 5 bases at V and 8 bases at J, with 21 bases between. Germline CDR1 reads SGHTA; CDR2 reads FQGNSA. CDR3 protein: CASSPKSGALEGYTF. Written as DNA, the CDR3 is TGTGCCAGCAGCCCCAAGAGTGGGGCTCTGGAGGGCTACACCTTC.

This chain uses TRBV27 with TRBJ2-7; 8 bases map to TRBD2. The CDR3 spans 14 residues. V lost 1 base and J lost 2; bases outside the gene matches: 1. Germline V gives CDR1 MNHEY, CDR2 SMNVEV (reference sequence). The CDR3 loop is CASSLFGGAYEQYF. The CDR3 region has the DNA TGTGCCAGCAGTTTATTCGGGGGGGCCTACGAGCAGTACTTC.

The genes are TRBV27 and TRBJ2-5; 8 nucleotides align to TRBD2. The J segment lost 5 bases and the V segment lost 5 bases, leaving 4 bases of the junction unmatched. The CDR3 is 13 amino acids. Germline loops: CDR1 MNHEY, CDR2 SMNVEV (reference sequence). In DNA, the CDR3 is TGTGCCAGCAGTATAGCGGGGCGGGAGACCCAGTACTTC. As protein: CASSIAGRETQYF.

The CDR3 DNA follows: TGTGCCAGCAGCTTGTATGGACACATGAACACTGAAGCTTTCTTT. Residues: CASSLYGHMNTEAFF. V gene TRBV5-6 combines with J gene TRBJ1-1; maybe TRBD1 (5 bases). Germline V lookup: CDR1 SGHDT, CDR2 YYEEEE. The CDR3 length is 15 residues. The V gene lost 1 base and the J gene lost 0 bases, with 10 bases spanning the gap.

The rearrangement links TRBV13 to TRBJ2-7; 7 positions match TRBD1. Germline CDR1 reads PRHDT; CDR2 reads FYEKMQ (reference sequence). The V gene end was trimmed by 5 bases and the J gene end by 0 bases; junction bases not matched to a gene: 7. The CDR3 is 15 residues long. The CDR3 region has the DNA TGTGCCAGCAGCAACCGGGACAGAGGCTCCTACGAGCAGTACTTC. Translating it yields CASSNRDRGSYEQYF.

The chain is built from TRBV4-1 and TRBJ1-1; D is unresolved. Germline CDR1 MGHRA, CDR2 YSYEKL. The CDR3 consists of 13 residues. V was pared by 1 base and J by 5 bases, with 8 bases between. CDR3 amino acids: CASSQGDTTEAFF. The DNA of the CDR3 is TGCGCCAGCAGCCAAGGCGACACGACTGAAGCTTTCTTT.

V is TRBV7-2 and J is TRBJ2-7; D unclear. This CDR3 region has 12 residues. Germline CDR1 SGHTA, CDR2 FQGNSA. The V and J ends lost 2 bases and 7 bases respectively, with 9 bases between them. CDR3 in DNA: TGTGCCAGCAGCTTAAGTTCGGAGGAGCAGTACTTC. It encodes CASSLSSEEQYF.

This clone came up once. This rearrangement joins TRBV9 to TRBJ1-4, with 9 bases fitting TRBD1. The CDR3 sequence is 15 residues long. The germline V gene encodes CDR1 SGDLS and CDR2 YYNGEE. The junction had 10 bases not matched to a gene; V was cut back by 5 bases and J by 8 bases. CDR3 loop: CASSANRGRGEKLFF. The CDR3 DNA reads as TGTGCCAGCAGTGCGAACAGGGGGCGAGGAGAAAAACTGTTTTTT.

The V call is TRBV30, the J call TRBJ1-1; the match to TRBD1 covers 7 bases. Unmatched junction bases numbered 7, after V lost 3 bases and J lost 6 bases. This CDR3 has 13 amino acids. Germline CDR1 is GTSNPN and CDR2 is SVGIG (reference sequence). In nucleotides, the CDR3 is TGTGCCTGGAGGTCAGACAGGGTTGCTGAAGCTTTCTTT. It codes for CAWRSDRVAEAFF. Based on the CDR3 plus reference TRBV30 and TRBJ1-1, the full variable domain is SQTIHQWPATLVQPVGSPLSLECTVEGTSNPNLYWYRQAAGRGLQLLFYSVGIGQISSEVPQNLSASRPQDRQFILSSKKLLLSDSGFYLCAWRSDRVAEAFFGQGTRLTVV.

The sample holds one count of this clone. The V and J genes are TRBV13 and TRBJ2-5; 8 bases are a match to TRBD2. CDR1 and CDR2 (germline): PRHDT, FYEKMQ (reference sequence). The CDR3 has 15 residues. The junction had 1 base not matched to a gene; V was cut back by 0 bases and J by 1 base. CDR3 DNA sequence: TGTGCCAGCAGCTTAGGCGGGGGGGGCCAAGAGACCCAGTACTTC. It codes for CASSLGGGGQETQYF.

The chain combines TRBV13 with TRBJ1-1; D possibly corresponds to TRBD1 (6 bases). The CDR3 totals 14 residues. Germline CDR1 PRHDT, CDR2 FYEKMQ (reference sequence). Trimming removed 5 bases at V and 6 bases at J, with 16 bases between. The CDR3 DNA reads as TGTGCCAGCAGCCTCTCTACGGGGGGCGCTGAAGCTTTCTTT. Protein product: CASSLSTGGAEAFF. The whole variable domain, filled in from reference TRBV13 and TRBJ1-1, reads AAGVIQSPRHLIKEKRETATLKCYPIPRHDTVYWYQQGPGQDPQFLISFYEKMQSDKGSIPDRFSAQQFSDYHSELNMSSLELGDSALYFCASSLSTGGAEAFFGQGTRLTVV.